The 23 T cell receptor beta chains listed next were all sequenced from one sample in a study of blood T cell repertoires in COVID-19. Libraries were prepared by immunoSEQ multiplex PCR; TCRdb keeps only in-frame clonotypes and omits some of them. The repertoire holds approximately 250,000 clones, with almost 85% as singletons. The sequenced sample consisted of peripheral blood. Receptors were obtained from a man over 45 with acute or convalescent COVID-19.

The chain couples TRBV28 to TRBJ2-3, with D perhaps TRBD1 (5 bases). CDR1 is MDHEN and CDR2 is SYDVKM in the germline V gene. V was shortened by 5 bases and J by 10 bases, with 10 bases between the two germline ends. The CDR3 is 11 amino acids. For the CDR3, the DNA is TGTGCCAGCAGTCGACAGTTGGCGCAGTATTTT. It specifies CASSRQLAQYF.

V and J are TRBV10-3 and TRBJ1-2, with TRBD1 as a possible D gene (5 bases). Germline lookup yields CDR1 ENHRY and CDR2 SYGVKD. The CDR3 has 15 amino acids. Trimming left V 2 bases short and J 8 bases short, with 18 bases between. CDR3 coding DNA: TGTGCCATCAGTGAGAGGGGAAGCGGGGTAGGCGGCTACACCTTC. Residues: CAISERGSGVGGYTF.

The chain joins TRBV7-6 to TRBJ2-2; maybe TRBD2 (6 bases). Trimming pared 3 bases from V and 4 bases from J, leaving 12 bases between. Germline V gene sequence: CDR1 SGHVS, CDR2 FNYEAQ. This CDR3 region has 15 residues. The CDR3 DNA reads as TGTGCCAGCAGCTTGACTAGTGTAGGCACCGGGGAGCTGTTTTTT. Amino acid sequence: CASSLTSVGTGELFF.

This clone was observed a single time. V gene TRBV4-1 combines with J gene TRBJ2-1, with 8 nucleotides matching TRBD2. The V gene's germline CDR1 is MGHRA and CDR2 YSYEKL. Trimming removed 3 bases from V and 2 bases from J; junction bases left unmatched: 9. The CDR3 spans 17 residues. CDR3 residues: CASSQRVAGRTYNEQFF. CDR3 nucleotide sequence: TGCGCCAGCAGCCAGCGAGTAGCGGGACGGACCTACAATGAGCAGTTCTTC.

V usage is TRBV29-1 and J usage is TRBJ1-2; no clear D. V shed 7 bases and J shed 0 bases, with 6 bases lying between them. Germline CDR1 SQVTM, CDR2 ANQGSEA. The CDR3 runs to 11 residues. This CDR3 reads CSDRANYGYTF. The CDR3 bases are TGCAGCGACCGGGCTAACTATGGCTACACCTTC.

The J gene is TRBJ1-4, the V gene TRBV12-3 or TRBV12-4; a possible D gene is TRBD1 (6 bases). V was trimmed by 3 bases and J by 8 bases, leaving 10 bases between them. The length of the CDR3 is 13 residues. CDR3 DNA: TGTGCCAGCAGTTTTACAGGGTGGGAAAAACTGTTTTTT. This translates into CASSFTGWEKLFF.

The chain combines TRBV2 with TRBJ1-3, with D maybe TRBD1 (6 bases). The CDR3 runs 15 residues. Trimming left V 3 bases short and J 3 bases short, with 12 bases between. Germline assignment: CDR1 SNHLY and CDR2 FYNNEI. Written as DNA, the CDR3 is TGTGCCAGCAGTGATACAGGGCACTTTGGAAACACCATATATTTT. Translating it yields CASSDTGHFGNTIYF.

The rearrangement joins TRBV7-9 to TRBJ2-3; possibly TRBD2 for D (6 bases). Germline CDR1 reads SEHNR; CDR2 reads FQNEAQ (reference sequence). Trimming removed 5 bases from V and 2 bases from J, with 14 bases in between. CDR3 length: 15 residues. The CDR3 region is CASSKGTGLTDTQYF. The CDR3 coding sequence is TGTGCCAGCAGCAAAGGGACGGGACTCACAGATACGCAGTATTTT.

This chain joins TRBV5-1 and TRBJ2-5, with 7 positions matching TRBD2. Germline values: CDR1 SGHRS, CDR2 YFSETQ. Trimming cost V 7 bases and J 1 base; bases outside gene matches: 7. The CDR3 is 14 amino acids. The chain's CDR3 is CASGGGALQETQYF. The CDR3 DNA follows: TGCGCCAGCGGCGGGGGAGCCCTCCAAGAGACCCAGTACTTC.

V and J are TRBV3-1 (or the pseudogene TRBV3-2) and TRBJ1-6, with 7 bases identical to TRBD1. The CDR3 runs 15 residues. With 4 bases clipped from V and 5 bases from J, the junction kept 5 bases outside the gene matches. CDR1 LGHDT and CDR2 YNNKEL come from the germline V gene (reference sequence). The CDR3 bases are TGTGCCAGCAGCCCCGGGACAGCAAATAATTCACCCCTCCACTTT. The encoded protein is CASSPGTANNSPLHF.

The rearrangement uses TRBV18 and TRBJ2-1; TRBD1 might be the D (6 bases). Germline assignment: CDR1 KGHSH and CDR2 LQKENI. The CDR3 has 17 amino acids. Trimming pared 6 bases from V and 8 bases from J, leaving 26 bases between. The CDR3 bases are TGTGCCAGCTCGGGAACAGGGATAGGCATCGGGACGTATGAGCAGTTCTTC. This gives the protein CASSGTGIGIGTYEQFF. Looking up the rest from reference TRBV18 and TRBJ2-1 gives the full variable domain: NAGVMQNPRHLVRRRGQEARLRCSPMKGHSHVYWYRQLPEEGLKFMVYLQKENIIDESGMPKERFSAEFPKEGPSILRIQQVVRGDSAAYFCASSGTGIGIGTYEQFFGPGTRLTVL.

V is TRBV4-1 and J is TRBJ1-1; maybe TRBD1 (5 bases). The V end lost 1 base, the J end lost 1 base, and 10 bases lay between the germline ends. Germline V CDR1 and CDR2: MGHRA, YSYEKL. CDR3 length: 15 residues. CDR3 sequence reads: CASSQVGASNTEAFF. CDR3 nucleotides: TGCGCCAGCAGCCAAGTAGGGGCTTCGAACACTGAAGCTTTCTTT.

The CDR3 sequence is CASSQDRTRQAFF. The CDR3 bases are TGTGCCAGCAGTCAGGACAGAACTCGGCAGGCTTTCTTT. The gene calls are TRBV12-3 or TRBV12-4 and TRBJ1-1, with D perhaps TRBD1 (6 bases). This CDR3 is built from 13 residues. V lost 5 bases to trimming and J lost 11 bases, with 18 bases between them.

The V call is TRBV24-1, the J call TRBJ2-5; 9 bases map to TRBD1. The CDR3 runs to 16 residues. Germline trimming cut 3 bases from V and 1 base from J; bases unmatched to any gene: 5. Germline CDR1 is KGHDR and CDR2 is SFDVKD. The CDR3 here is CATSDPGQGPQETQYF. The CDR3 DNA sequence: TGTGCCACCAGTGATCCAGGACAGGGGCCCCAAGAGACCCAGTACTTC.

V and J are TRBV11-3 and TRBJ2-3; 7 bases are a match to TRBD2. The CDR3 extends over 15 amino acids. Germline V lookup: CDR1 SGHNT, CDR2 YENEEA. With 5 bases clipped from V and 1 base from J, the junction kept 6 bases outside the gene matches. CDR3 protein: CASSRGAGRTDTQYF. CDR3 in DNA: TGTGCCAGCAGCCGAGGAGCGGGGCGCACAGATACGCAGTATTTT.

The CDR3 reads CSGEKDSAGYTF. The CDR3 bases are TGCAGCGGAGAAAAGGACAGCGCGGGCTACACCTTC. The rearrangement links TRBV29-1 to TRBJ1-2; TRBD1 might be the D (6 bases). The CDR3 is made up of 12 amino acids. Germline V gene data show CDR1 as SQVTM and CDR2 as ANQGSEA. Between the trimmed V and J ends, which lost 7 bases and 8 bases, there was a span of 17 bases.

The chain combines TRBV10-3 with TRBJ2-3; 11 positions match TRBD2. V shed 8 bases, J shed 4 bases, and the junction held 5 bases outside the gene matches. Looked up from germline, CDR1 is ENHRY and CDR2 is SYGVKD. The CDR3 length is 14 residues. CDR3 loop: CAIYSGRASDTQYF. CDR3 sequence (DNA): TGTGCCATCTATAGCGGGAGGGCCTCAGATACGCAGTATTTT.

The CDR3 DNA reads TGTGCCAGCAGTGAGGACAGCCTGAACACTGAAGCTTTCTTT. It codes for CASSEDSLNTEAFF. The genes are TRBV6-4 and TRBJ1-1; the D gene is possibly TRBD1 (6 bases). The CDR3 consists of 14 residues. Per germline, CDR1 MRHNA and CDR2 SNTAGT. Trimming took 3 bases from V and 0 from J, leaving 8 bases between them.

The gene calls are TRBV9 and TRBJ2-7; 8 bases match TRBD2. The V segment lost 1 base and the J segment 5 bases; nucleotides outside the gene matches: 8. Germline assignment: CDR1 SGDLS and CDR2 YYNGEE. This CDR3 is 15 amino acids long. The CDR3 here is CASSVWGSGSNEQYF. CDR3 nucleotides: TGTGCCAGCAGCGTATGGGGAAGCGGGAGTAACGAGCAGTACTTC.

The CDR3 DNA follows: TGTGCCTGGAGCGGTCTAAATAATTCACCCCTCCACTTT. It specifies CAWSGLNNSPLHF. The chain couples TRBV30 to TRBJ1-6; no definite D call. Trimming pared 3 bases from V and 5 bases from J, leaving 8 bases between. The germline V gene encodes CDR1 GTSNPN and CDR2 SVGIG (reference sequence). The CDR3 sequence is 13 residues long.

This CDR3 is CASSPRGEKLFF. Here the CDR3 DNA reads TGTGCCAGCAGCCCCCGGGGGGAAAAACTGTTTTTT. This chain links TRBV5-4 with TRBJ1-4; D possibly corresponds to TRBD1 (5 bases). The V and J ends lost 4 bases and 8 bases respectively, with 9 bases between them. Germline CDR1 is SGHNT and CDR2 is YYREEE (reference sequence). This CDR3 is built from 12 residues.

The V and J genes are TRBV28 and TRBJ2-1, with 10 nucleotides matching TRBD2. CDR3 size: 13 residues. The germline V gene has CDR1 MDHEN and CDR2 SYDVKM. Trimming cost V 8 bases and J 4 bases; bases outside gene matches: 2. CDR3: CASSGLAYNEQFF. The CDR3 nucleotides are TGTGCCAGCTCGGGACTAGCGTACAATGAGCAGTTCTTC.

The genes are TRBV30 and TRBJ2-1, with D tentatively TRBD1 (6 bases). The CDR3 is 12 amino acids. V lost 0 bases to trimming and J lost 9 bases, with 9 bases between them. Per germline, CDR1 GTSNPN and CDR2 SVGIG (reference sequence). CDR3 nucleotide sequence: TGTGCCTGGAGTGTATCAGGGGTTGAGCAGTTCTTC. Translation gives CAWSVSGVEQFF.